This T cell receptor beta chain comes out of a study of blood T cell repertoires in COVID-19. About the research overall: Sites across the United States, Italy and Spain contributed samples from acute and convalescent COVID-19.

The repertoire was sequenced with immunoSEQ multiplex PCR; TCRdb's copy has only in-frame clones and lacks some. The sample includes about 110,000 clones, about 76% of them seen just once. Germline CDR1 and CDR2: ENHRY and SYGVKD. The CDR3 has 12 residues. V was clipped by 7 bases and J by 5 bases; unmatched bases: 3. This receptor was taken from a woman in her seventies with acute or convalescent COVID-19. This chain uses TRBV10-3 with TRBJ2-7; 9 nucleotides agree with TRBD1. Material: peripheral blood. The CDR3 sequence is CAITGQGHEQYF. In DNA form, the CDR3 reads TGTGCCATCACGGGACAGGGCCACGAGCAGTACTTC.